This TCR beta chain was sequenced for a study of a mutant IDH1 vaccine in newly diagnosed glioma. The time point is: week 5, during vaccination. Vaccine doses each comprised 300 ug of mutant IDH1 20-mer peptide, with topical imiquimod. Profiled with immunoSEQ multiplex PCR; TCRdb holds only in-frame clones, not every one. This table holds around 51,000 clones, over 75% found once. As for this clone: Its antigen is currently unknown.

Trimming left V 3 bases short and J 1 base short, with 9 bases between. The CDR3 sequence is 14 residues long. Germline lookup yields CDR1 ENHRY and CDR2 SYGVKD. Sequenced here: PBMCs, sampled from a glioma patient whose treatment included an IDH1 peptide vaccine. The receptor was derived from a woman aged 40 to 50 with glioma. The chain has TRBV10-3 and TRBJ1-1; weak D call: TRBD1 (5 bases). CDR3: CAISDGGGNTEAFF. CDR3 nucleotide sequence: TGTGCCATCAGTGATGGGGGAGGGAACACTGAAGCTTTCTTT.